These 6 T cell receptor beta chains were sequenced from one sample in a study of Ad26.COV2.S vaccination and SARS-CoV-2 variants (dated by TCRdb to the early 2020s). Read against the paper, the sample's treatment or condition label means: some 19 received Ad26.COV2.S at low or high dose, single or two shots; several received placebo; per-sample allocation not given. For vaccine and placebo recipients, repertoires were sequenced using samples collected on day 63 after the first injection. Libraries were prepared through the immunoSEQ multiplex PCR assay. TCRdb obtained this table from immuneACCESS and retained in-frame rearrangements with V and J assigned. These tables miss some clones; where compared with another copy, unresolved V genes account for less than half of the shortfall, and the remainder is unexplained. Present in this sample are 300,000 to 400,000 clones, 65% to 90% of which were seen just once. The ten most abundant clones make up around 10% of the sample.

Specimen: peripheral blood, collected in a trial of Ad26.COV2.S vaccine versus placebo. All receptors come from a person aged 18-60 years who received the Ad26.COV2.S COVID-19 vaccine or a placebo.

This sequence joins TRBV27 and TRBJ2-6; TRBD1 might be the D (6 bases). The CDR3 length is 18 residues. CDR1 and CDR2 from the germline V gene are MNHEY and SMNVEV (reference sequence). V shed 5 bases and J shed 0 bases, with 17 bases lying between them. CDR3 protein: CASSSPTGSRSGANVLTF. CDR3 in DNA: TGTGCCAGCAGTAGCCCGACAGGAAGCCGCTCTGGGGCCAACGTCCTGACTTTC.

V is TRBV2 and J is TRBJ2-4; TRBD1 matches 9 bases. V shed 3 bases, J shed 1 base, and the junction held 10 bases outside the gene matches. Germline CDR1 is SNHLY and CDR2 is FYNNEI. This CDR3 is built from 18 residues. DNA for the CDR3: TGTGCCAGCAGTGATTGGTGGGACAGGGTTCGGGCCAAAAACATTCAGTACTTC. Protein: CASSDWWDRVRAKNIQYF.

This chain connects TRBV5-4 to TRBJ2-7; no definite D call. Germline V gene sequence: CDR1 SGHNT, CDR2 YYREEE (reference sequence). This CDR3 spans 15 amino acids. Trimming took 0 bases from V and 2 from J, leaving 12 bases between them. The CDR3 spells CASSLGSPGPYEQYF. The DNA for the CDR3 is TGTGCCAGCAGCTTGGGATCCCCTGGTCCCTACGAGCAGTACTTC.

This rearrangement joins TRBV11-2 to TRBJ2-1; 8 nucleotides align to TRBD2. This CDR3 region has 15 residues. Trimming took 8 bases from V and 0 from J; bases not matched to a gene: 6. The germline V gene encodes CDR1 SGHAT and CDR2 FQNNGV. The CDR3 nucleotides are TGTGCCAGCGACATAGCGGGGAACTCCTACAATGAGCAGTTCTTC. It encodes CASDIAGNSYNEQFF.

The chain uses TRBV5-6 and TRBJ2-5; D may be TRBD2 (6 bases). CDR1 is SGHDT and CDR2 is YYEEEE in the germline V gene. The CDR3 consists of 13 residues. V lost 3 bases and J 4 bases, leaving 10 bases between the germline ends. This CDR3 reads CASSWGTRETQYF. CDR3 bases: TGTGCCAGCAGCTGGGGGACTCGAGAGACCCAGTACTTC.

CDR3 amino acids: CASSDVGGRRQFF. The CDR3 DNA follows: TGTGCCAGCAGTGACGTGGGGGGGCGCAGGCAGTTCTTC. This chain connects TRBV6-4 to TRBJ2-1; a possible D gene is TRBD2 (7 bases). There are 13 residues in the CDR3. Germline assignment: CDR1 MRHNA and CDR2 SNTAGT. Between the trimmed V and J ends, which lost 2 bases and 12 bases, there was a span of 14 bases.